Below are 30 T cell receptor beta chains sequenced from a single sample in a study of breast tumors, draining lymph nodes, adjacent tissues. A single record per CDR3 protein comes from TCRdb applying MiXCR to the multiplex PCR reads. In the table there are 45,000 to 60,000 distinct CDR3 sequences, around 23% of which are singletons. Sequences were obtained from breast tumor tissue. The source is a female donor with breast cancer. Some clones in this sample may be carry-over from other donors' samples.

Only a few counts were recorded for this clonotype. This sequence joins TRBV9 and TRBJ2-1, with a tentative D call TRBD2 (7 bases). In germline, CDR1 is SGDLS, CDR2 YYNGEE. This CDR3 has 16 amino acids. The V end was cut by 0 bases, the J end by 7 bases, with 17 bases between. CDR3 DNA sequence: TGTGCCAGCAGCGTAGGTCAGGGGAGGGCCAAGAATGAGCAGTTCTTC. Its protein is CASSVGQGRAKNEQFF.

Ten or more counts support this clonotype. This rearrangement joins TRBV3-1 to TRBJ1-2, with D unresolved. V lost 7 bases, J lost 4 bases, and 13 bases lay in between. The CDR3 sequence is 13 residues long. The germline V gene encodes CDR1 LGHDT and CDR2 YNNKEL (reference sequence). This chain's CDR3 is CASTGEFSYGYTF. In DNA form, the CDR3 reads TGTGCCAGCACCGGGGAATTTAGCTATGGCTACACCTTC.

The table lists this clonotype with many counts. The CDR3 DNA is TGTGCCAGCAGCCAAGACAGGGTCCGGCAGTACTTC. The encoded protein is CASSQDRVRQYF. This chain joins TRBV14 and TRBJ2-7; TRBD1 might be the D (5 bases). Germline loops: CDR1 SGHDN, CDR2 FVKESK. The CDR3 has 12 residues. The ends were cut back, 0 bases at V and 9 bases at J, with 9 bases in the middle.

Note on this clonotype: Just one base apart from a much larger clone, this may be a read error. CDR3 loop: CASSSRQGVDEQYF. DNA for the CDR3: TGTGCCAGCAGTTCCAGACAGGGGGTAGACGAGCAGTACTTC. The chain employs TRBV12-3 or TRBV12-4 and TRBJ2-7, with TRBD1 matching over 9 bases. With V trimmed by 4 bases and J by 5 bases, 6 bases remained unmatched. The CDR3 extends over 14 amino acids.

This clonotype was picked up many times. The CDR3 spells CSVAAGGWSTNEKLFF. In DNA, the CDR3 is TGCAGCGTCGCCGCCGGGGGTTGGTCAACTAATGAAAAACTGTTTTTT. This rearrangement joins TRBV29-1 to TRBJ1-4, with D possibly being TRBD1 (5 bases). V was pared by 6 bases and J by 0 bases, with 17 bases between. From germline, CDR1 is SQVTM and CDR2 ANQGSEA. The CDR3 loop spans 16 amino acids.

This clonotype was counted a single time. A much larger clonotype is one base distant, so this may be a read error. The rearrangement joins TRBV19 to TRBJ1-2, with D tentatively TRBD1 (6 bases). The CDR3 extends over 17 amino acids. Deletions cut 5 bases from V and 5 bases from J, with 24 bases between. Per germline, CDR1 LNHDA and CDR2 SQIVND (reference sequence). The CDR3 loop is CASSYHSGTRGKYGYTF. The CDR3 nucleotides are TGTGCCAGTAGTTATCACTCCGGGACAAGGGGCAAGTATGGCTACACCTTC. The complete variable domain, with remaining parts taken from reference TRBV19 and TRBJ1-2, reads DGGITQSPKYLFRKEGQNVTLSCEQNLNHDAMYWYRQDPGQGLRLIYYSQIVNDFQKGDIAEGYSVSREKKESFPLTVTSAQKNPTAFYLCASSYHSGTRGKYGYTFGSGTRLTVV.

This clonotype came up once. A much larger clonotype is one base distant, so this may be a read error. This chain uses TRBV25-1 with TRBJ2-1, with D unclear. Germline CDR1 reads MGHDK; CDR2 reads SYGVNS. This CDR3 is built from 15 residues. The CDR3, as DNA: TGTGCCTGCAGTGATTCCTGGGCGGCCTACAATGAGCAGTTCTTC. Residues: CACSDSWAAYNEQFF.

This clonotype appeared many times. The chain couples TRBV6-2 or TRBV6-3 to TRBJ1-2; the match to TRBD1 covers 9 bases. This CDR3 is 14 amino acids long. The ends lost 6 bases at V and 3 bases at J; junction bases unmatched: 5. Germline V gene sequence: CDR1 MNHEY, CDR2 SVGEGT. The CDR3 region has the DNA TGTGCCAGCAGCCCACGGGACAGGGACTATGGCTACACCTTC. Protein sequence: CASSPRDRDYGYTF.

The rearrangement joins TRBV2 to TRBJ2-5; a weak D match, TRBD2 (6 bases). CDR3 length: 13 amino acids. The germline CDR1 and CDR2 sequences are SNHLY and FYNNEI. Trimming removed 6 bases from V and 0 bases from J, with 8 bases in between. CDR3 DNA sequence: TGTGCCAGCAGCCTAGCGCACCAAGAGACCCAGTACTTC. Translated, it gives CASSLAHQETQYF.

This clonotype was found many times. CDR3 loop: CASSKGAGEKLFF. CDR3 bases: TGTGCCAGCAGCAAAGGGGCGGGTGAAAAACTGTTTTTT. The chain has TRBV11-2 and TRBJ1-4; TRBD1 is a possible D gene (5 bases). Trimming pared 5 bases from V and 7 bases from J, leaving 11 bases between. This CDR3 is built from 13 residues. Germline V lookup: CDR1 SGHAT, CDR2 FQNNGV.

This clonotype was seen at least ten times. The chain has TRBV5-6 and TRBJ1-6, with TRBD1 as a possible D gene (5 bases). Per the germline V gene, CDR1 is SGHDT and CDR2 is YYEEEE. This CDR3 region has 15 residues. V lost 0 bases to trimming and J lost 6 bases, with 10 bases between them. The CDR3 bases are TGTGCCAGCAGCTTGGCCGGGACGATTAATTCACCCCTCCACTTT. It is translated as CASSLAGTINSPLHF. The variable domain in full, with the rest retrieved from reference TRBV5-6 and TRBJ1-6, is DAGVTQSPTHLIKTRGQQVTLRCSPKSGHDTVSWYQQALGQGPQFIFQYYEEEERQRGNFPDRFSGHQFPNYSSELNVNALLLGDSALYLCASSLAGTINSPLHFGNGTRLTVT.

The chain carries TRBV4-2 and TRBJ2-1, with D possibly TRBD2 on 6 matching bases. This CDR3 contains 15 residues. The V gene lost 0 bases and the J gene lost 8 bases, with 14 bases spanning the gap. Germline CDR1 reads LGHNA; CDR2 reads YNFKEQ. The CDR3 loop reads CASSQDPSGSYEQFF. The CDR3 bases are TGTGCCAGCAGCCAAGACCCGAGCGGGTCGTATGAGCAGTTCTTC.

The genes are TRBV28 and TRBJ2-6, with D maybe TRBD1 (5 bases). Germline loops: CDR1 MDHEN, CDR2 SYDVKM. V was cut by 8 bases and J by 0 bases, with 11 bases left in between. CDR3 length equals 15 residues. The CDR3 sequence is CASHQQDSGANVLTF. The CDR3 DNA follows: TGTGCCAGCCATCAACAGGACTCTGGGGCCAACGTCCTGACTTTC.

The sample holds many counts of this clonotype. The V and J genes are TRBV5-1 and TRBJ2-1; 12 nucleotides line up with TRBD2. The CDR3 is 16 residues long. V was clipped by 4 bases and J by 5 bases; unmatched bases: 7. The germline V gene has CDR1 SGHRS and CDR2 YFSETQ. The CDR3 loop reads CASSPDLAGGHNEQFF. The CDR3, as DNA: TGCGCCAGCAGCCCCGATCTAGCGGGGGGGCACAATGAGCAGTTCTTC.

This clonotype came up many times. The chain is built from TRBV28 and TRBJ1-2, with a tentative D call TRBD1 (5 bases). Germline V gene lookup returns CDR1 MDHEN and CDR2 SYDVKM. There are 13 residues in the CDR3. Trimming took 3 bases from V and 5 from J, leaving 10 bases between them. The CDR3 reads CASSFNGGYGYTF. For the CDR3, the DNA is TGTGCCAGCAGTTTCAACGGGGGTTATGGCTACACCTTC.

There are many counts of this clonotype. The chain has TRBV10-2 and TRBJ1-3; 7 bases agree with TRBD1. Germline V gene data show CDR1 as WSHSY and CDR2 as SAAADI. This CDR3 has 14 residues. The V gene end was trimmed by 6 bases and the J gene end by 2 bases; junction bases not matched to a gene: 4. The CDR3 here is CASREDRAGNTIYF. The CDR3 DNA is TGCGCCAGCAGGGAAGACAGGGCTGGAAACACCATATATTTT.

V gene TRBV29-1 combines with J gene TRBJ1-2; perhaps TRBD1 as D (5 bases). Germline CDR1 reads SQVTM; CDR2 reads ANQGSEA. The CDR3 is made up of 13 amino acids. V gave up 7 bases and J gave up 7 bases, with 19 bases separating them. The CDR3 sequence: CSALGQGGRGYTF. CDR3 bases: TGCAGCGCCCTGGGGCAGGGTGGACGTGGCTACACCTTC.

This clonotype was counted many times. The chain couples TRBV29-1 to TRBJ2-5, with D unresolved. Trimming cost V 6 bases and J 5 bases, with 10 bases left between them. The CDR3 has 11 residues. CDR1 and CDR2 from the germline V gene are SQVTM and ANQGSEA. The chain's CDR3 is CSVPAGETQYF. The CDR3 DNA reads TGCAGCGTCCCCGCCGGGGAGACCCAGTACTTC.

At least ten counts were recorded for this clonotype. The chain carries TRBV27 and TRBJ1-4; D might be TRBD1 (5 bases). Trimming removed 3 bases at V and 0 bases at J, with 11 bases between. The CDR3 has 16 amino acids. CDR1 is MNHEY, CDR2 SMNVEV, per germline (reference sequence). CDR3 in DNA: TGTGCCAGCAGTTTTTTGGGGCCTGCAACTAATGAAAAACTGTTTTTT. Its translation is CASSFLGPATNEKLFF.

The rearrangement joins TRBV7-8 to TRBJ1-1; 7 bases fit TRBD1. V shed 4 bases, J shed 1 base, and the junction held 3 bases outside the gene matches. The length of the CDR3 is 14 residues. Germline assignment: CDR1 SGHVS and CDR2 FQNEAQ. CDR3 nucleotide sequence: TGTGCCAGCAGCTCACAGGGGCAGAACACTGAAGCTTTCTTT. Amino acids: CASSSQGQNTEAFF.

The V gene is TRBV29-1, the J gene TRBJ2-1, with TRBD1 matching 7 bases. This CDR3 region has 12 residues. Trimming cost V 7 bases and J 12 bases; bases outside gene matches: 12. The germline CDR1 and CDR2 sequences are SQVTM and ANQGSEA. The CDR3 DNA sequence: TGCAGCGGCCGTACAGGGGTGCATGGGCAGTTCTTC. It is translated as CSGRTGVHGQFF.

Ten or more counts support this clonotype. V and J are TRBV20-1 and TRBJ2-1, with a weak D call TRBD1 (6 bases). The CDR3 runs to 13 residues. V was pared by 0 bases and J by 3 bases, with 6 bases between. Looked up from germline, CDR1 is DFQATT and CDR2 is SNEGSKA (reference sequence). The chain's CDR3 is CSARDRGYNEQFF. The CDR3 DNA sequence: TGCAGTGCTAGAGACAGGGGCTACAATGAGCAGTTCTTC.

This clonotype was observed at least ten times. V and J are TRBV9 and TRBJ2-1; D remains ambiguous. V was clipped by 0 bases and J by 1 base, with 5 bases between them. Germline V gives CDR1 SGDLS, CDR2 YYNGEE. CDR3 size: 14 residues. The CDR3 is CASSVEPSYNEQFF. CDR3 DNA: TGTGCCAGCAGCGTAGAGCCTTCCTACAATGAGCAGTTCTTC.

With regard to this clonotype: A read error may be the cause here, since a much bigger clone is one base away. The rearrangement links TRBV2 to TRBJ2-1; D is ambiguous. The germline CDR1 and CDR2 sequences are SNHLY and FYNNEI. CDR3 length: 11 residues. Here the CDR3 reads CASSTANEQSF. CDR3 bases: TGTGCCAGCAGCACAGCCAATGAGCAGTCCTTC.

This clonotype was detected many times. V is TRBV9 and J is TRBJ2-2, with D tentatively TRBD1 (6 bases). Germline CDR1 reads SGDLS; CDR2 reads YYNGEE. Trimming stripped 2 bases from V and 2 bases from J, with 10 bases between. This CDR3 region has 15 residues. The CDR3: CASSVRDTNTGELFF. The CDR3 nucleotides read TGTGCCAGCAGCGTCCGGGACACCAACACCGGGGAGCTGTTTTTT.

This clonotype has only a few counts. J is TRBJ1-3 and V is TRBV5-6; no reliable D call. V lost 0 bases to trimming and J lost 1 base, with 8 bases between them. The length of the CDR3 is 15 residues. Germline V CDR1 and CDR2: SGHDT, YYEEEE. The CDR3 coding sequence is TGTGCCAGCAGCTTGGTAACCGGGTCTGGAAACACCATATATTTT. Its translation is CASSLVTGSGNTIYF.

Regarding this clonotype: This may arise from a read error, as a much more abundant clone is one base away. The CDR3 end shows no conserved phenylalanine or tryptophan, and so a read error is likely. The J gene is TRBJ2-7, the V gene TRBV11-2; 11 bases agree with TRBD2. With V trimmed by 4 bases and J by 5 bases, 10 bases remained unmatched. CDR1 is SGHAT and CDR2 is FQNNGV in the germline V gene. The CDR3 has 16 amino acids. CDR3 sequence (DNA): TGTGCCAGCAGCTCTACTAGCGGGGGCTGGGAAAACGAGCAGTACCTC. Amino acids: CASSSTSGGWENEQYL.

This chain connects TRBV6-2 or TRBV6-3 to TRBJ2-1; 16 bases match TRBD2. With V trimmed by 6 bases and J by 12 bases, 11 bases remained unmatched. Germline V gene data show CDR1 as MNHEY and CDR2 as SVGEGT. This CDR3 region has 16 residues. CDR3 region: CASRSGGTSGRAGQFF. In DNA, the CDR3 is TGTGCCAGCAGGAGTGGGGGGACTAGCGGGAGGGCCGGGCAGTTCTTC.

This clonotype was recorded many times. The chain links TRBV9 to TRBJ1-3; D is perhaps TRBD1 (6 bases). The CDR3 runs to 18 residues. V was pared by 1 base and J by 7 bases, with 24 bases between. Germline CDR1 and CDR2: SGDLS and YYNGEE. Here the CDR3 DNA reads TGTGCCAGCAGCGTAATGGGGGACCGGGCAGGGACAAGGAACACCATATATTTT. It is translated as CASSVMGDRAGTRNTIYF.

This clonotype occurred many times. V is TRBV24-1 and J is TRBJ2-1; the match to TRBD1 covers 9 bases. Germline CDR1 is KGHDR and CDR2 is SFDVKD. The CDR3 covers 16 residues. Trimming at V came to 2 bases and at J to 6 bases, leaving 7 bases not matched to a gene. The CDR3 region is CATSDWGTGRSNEQFF. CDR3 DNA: TGTGCCACCAGTGATTGGGGGACAGGGCGTAGCAATGAGCAGTTCTTC.